Following are 2 T cell receptor beta chains from one sample sequenced in a study of blood T cell repertoires in COVID-19. Profiled with immunoSEQ multiplex PCR; TCRdb holds only in-frame clones, not every one. Of about 140,000 clones listed, about four fifths are singletons. The source material was peripheral blood. The receptor source for this set is a human donor in a cohort sampled during active COVID-19.

The genes are TRBV19 and TRBJ1-2; D remains ambiguous. V gave up 5 bases and J gave up 6 bases, with 16 bases separating them. CDR3 size: 14 residues. Germline CDR1 LNHDA, CDR2 SQIVND (reference sequence). The CDR3 DNA reads TGTGCCAGTAGTTCCCGGGAATATCGGAATGGCTACACCTTC. Protein product: CASSSREYRNGYTF.

The J gene is TRBJ2-1, the V gene TRBV21-1; the listed D gene, TRBD2, was not tested against the DNA. TRBV21-1 is annotated as a pseudogene. CDR3 length: 17 amino acids. The CDR3 DNA reads TGTGCCAGCAGCAAAGTATTACTAGCGGACTCCTACAATGAGCAGTTCTTC. Translation: CASSKVLLADSYNEQFF.